This T cell receptor beta chain comes out of a study of spatial heterogeneity in lung cancer. TCRdb ran MiXCR on the 5' RACE reads and lists one entry per CDR3 protein. The table lists 20,000 to 30,000 distinct CDR3 sequences, 4.7% of them singletons. The time point denotes: sample taken at primary tumor resection. Sequencing of whole RNA from tumor, nontumor lung or frozen PBMC involved no sorting. V trimming: 2 bases; J trimming: 6 bases; junction bases outside the gene matches: 2. From germline, CDR1 is SGHRS and CDR2 YFSETQ. There are 13 residues in the CDR3. In this sample, this clonotype turned up many times.

The receptor was derived from a male donor with early-stage non-small cell lung cancer. The chain recombines TRBV5-1 with TRBJ1-5; the match to TRBD1 covers 7 bases. Material: PBMCs, obtained at surgery. The CDR3 sequence: CASSLGGSQPQHF. CDR3 nucleotide sequence: TGCGCCAGCAGCTTAGGGGGCAGTCAGCCCCAGCATTTT. Together with reference TRBV5-1 and TRBJ1-5, the CDR3 gives the full variable domain: KAGVTQTPRYLIKTRGQQVTLSCSPISGHRSVSWYQQTPGQGLQFLFEYFSETQRNKGNFPGRFSGRQFSNSRSEMNVSTLELGDSALYLCASSLGGSQPQHFGDGTRLSIL.